These T cell receptor beta chains were read from a single sample in a study of blood T cell repertoires in COVID-19. Some clones are missing from TCRdb's copy, which holds only in-frame ones; the method was immunoSEQ multiplex PCR. Of around 400,000 clones listed, more than 75% are singletons. Sequenced sample: peripheral blood. The origin of the receptors is an older woman with COVID-19, enrolled during active disease. CDR3s include the opening cysteine and the closing phenylalanine or tryptophan. A D gene is named only where the DNA matches it firmly. Not every row has a clone size; where given, it reads once, few, many or a size class.

V gene	J gene	D gene	clone size	CDR3 protein	CDR3 DNA
TRBV4-2	TRBJ1-3	TRBD1	few	CASSHSGTARNTIYF	TGTGCCAGCAGCCACTCCGGGACAGCAAGAAACACCATATATTTT
TRBV27	TRBJ1-2	-	-	CASSSFPGQGYTF	TGTGCCAGCAGTTCCTTTCCGGGACAAGGCTACACCTTC
TRBV5-1	TRBJ2-3	-	-	CASSLAPADTQYF	TGCGCCAGCAGCTTGGCCCCCGCAGATACGCAGTATTTT
TRBV18	TRBJ2-5	TRBD2	-	CASSPPTALGLAGPQYF	TGTGCCAGCTCACCACCAACCGCCCTTGGACTAGCGGGGCCCCAGTACTTC
TRBV15	TRBJ2-7	TRBD2	many	CATSVSGGAYEQYF	TGTGCCACCAGCGTCAGCGGGGGAGCCTACGAGCAGTACTTC
TRBV9	TRBJ2-6	-	-	CASRSSGANVLTF	TGTGCCAGCCGGAGCTCTGGGGCCAACGTCCTGACTTTC
TRBV5-1	TRBJ1-2	-	-	CASSSFQGGGYTF	TGCGCCAGCAGCTCCTTCCAGGGTGGAGGCTACACCTTC
TRBV11-2	TRBJ1-6	TRBD1	-	CASKTGGNSPLHF	TGTGCCAGCAAGACAGGGGGCAATTCACCCCTCCACTTT
TRBV18	TRBJ1-2	TRBD1	few	CASSPRDRDHYGYTF	TGTGCCAGCTCACCCCGGGACAGAGACCACTATGGCTACACCTTC
TRBV5-4	TRBJ1-2	-	once	CASSLREGMGGYTF	TGTGCCAGCAGCTTGCGGGAGGGGATGGGAGGCTACACCTTC
TRBV9	TRBJ2-1	TRBD1	-	CASSATGTGPGREQFF	TGTGCCAGCAGCGCCACCGGGACAGGCCCGGGGCGTGAGCAGTTCTTC
TRBV11-2	TRBJ2-3	-	-	CASSRGSNRGTDTQYF	TGTGCCAGCAGCCGCGGGTCGAACCGGGGCACAGATACGCAGTATTTT
TRBV1	TRBJ2-7	-	-	CTSSRGCDFPYEQYF	TGCACCAGCAGCCGCGGGTGCGATTTCCCCTACGAGCAGTACTTC
TRBV27	TRBJ2-7	-	-	CASTPGGLGNEQYF	TGTGCCAGCACCCCTGGTGGGCTGGGCAATGAGCAGTACTTC
TRBV7-3	TRBJ2-1	TRBD2	-	CASSSPGTSGGNNEQFF	TGTGCCAGCAGCTCGCCCGGGACTAGCGGGGGTAACAATGAGCAGTTCTTC
TRBV6-5	TRBJ2-7	TRBD2	-	CATKGGSGAASEQYF	TGTGCCACCAAGGGTGGTAGCGGGGCGGCCTCCGAGCAGTACTTC
TRBV29-1	TRBJ1-3	TRBD1	-	CSVEGQGGTIYF	TGCAGCGTTGAGGGACAGGGAGGCACCATATATTTT
TRBV7-3	TRBJ2-7	TRBD1	few	CASSPQAGGVYEQYF	TGTGCCAGCAGCCCCCAAGCAGGGGGCGTCTACGAGCAGTACTTC
TRBV11-2	TRBJ2-1	TRBD2	-	CASSASGLAGGLFF	TGTGCCAGCAGCGCGTCGGGACTAGCGGGGGGTTTGTTCTTC
TRBV5-1	TRBJ2-5	-	-	CASSLRRLPSGETQYF	TGCGCCAGCAGCTTGCGGCGACTACCGTCAGGAGAGACCCAGTACTTC
TRBV5-6	TRBJ1-2	-	-	CASSTGVGGYTF	TGTGCCAGCAGTACAGGTGTGGGAGGCTACACCTTC
TRBV18	TRBJ1-1	-	-	CASSRDWGNTEAFF	TGTGCCAGCTCGCGGGACTGGGGGAACACTGAAGCTTTCTTT
TRBV6-5	TRBJ1-1	-	once	CASSYSTGVGTEAFF	TGTGCCAGCAGTTACTCTACCGGGGTTGGGACTGAAGCTTTCTTT